A selection of T cell receptor beta chains follows, all from one sample in a study of blood T cell repertoires in COVID-19. Clones were read by immunoSEQ multiplex PCR, and TCRdb kept only the in-frame ones, dropping some. The sample includes roughly 340,000 clones, around 87% of them seen just once. Source material: peripheral blood. These receptors all come from a woman in her forties or fifties with COVID-19, enrolled during active disease. The CDR3 runs from the conserved cysteine through the conserved F or W. D genes are given only for firm matches. Clone sizes are given selectively: once, few, many, or a class where the clone is expanded.

TRBJ1-2,TRBV10-3,16,NA,TRBD1,CAISEGPGQGVYGYTF
TRBJ2-7,TRBV2,12,NA,NA,CASRQGAYEQYF
TRBJ1-2,TRBV19,16,NA,TRBD1,CASSIGGNRGLYGYTF
TRBJ2-7,TRBV7-2,14,NA,TRBD2,CASSWSGKSYEQYF
TRBJ2-7,TRBV6-1,15,many,TRBD1,CASSELRTGVNEQYF
TRBJ2-5,TRBV5-1,21,NA,TRBD2,CASSLEGSWVLAGSPGETQYF
TRBJ2-7,TRBV27,16,NA,NA,CASSPNRDLLHSEQYF
TRBJ2-7,TRBV3-1/TRBV3-2,15,NA,TRBD2,CASTSPASGSNEQYF
TRBJ2-1,TRBV29-1,13,NA,TRBD1,CSVGDRAYNEQFF
TRBJ1-3,TRBV11-2,15,NA,NA,CASSSTTGSGNTIYF
TRBJ1-1,TRBV3-1/TRBV3-2,14,few,NA,CASSQTGVSTEAFF
TRBJ2-7,TRBV29-1,13,NA,NA,CSVVVSPRLQQYF
TRBJ2-6,TRBV7-2,18,NA,NA,CASSLVAQLPSGANVLTF
TRBJ1-2,TRBV6-1,14,NA,NA,CASSEAILAYGYTF
TRBJ1-6,TRBV3-1/TRBV3-2,16,NA,TRBD1,CASSPQPGQWNSPLHF
TRBJ2-2,TRBV25-1,17,NA,TRBD2,CASSRRIRGRDTGELFF
TRBJ2-5,TRBV5-1,11,NA,NA,CASSRQETQYF
TRBJ2-5,TRBV18,16,NA,TRBD2,CASSPRASGAQETQYF
TRBJ2-7,TRBV5-8,14,few,TRBD1,CASSYGQGPYEQYF
TRBJ2-2,TRBV7-9,19,NA,NA,CASSWSVQGIGGITGELFF
TRBJ1-6,TRBV5-4,15,NA,NA,CASSLGSRVNSPLHF
TRBJ2-1,TRBV18,14,NA,TRBD1,CASSRQGTNNEQFF
TRBJ2-1,TRBV11-3,15,NA,NA,CASSFGVRGNSEQFF
TRBJ1-1,TRBV11-2,14,NA,TRBD1,CASSGQGGGTEAFF
TRBJ1-5,TRBV6-5,14,NA,TRBD1,CASRGTGRNQPQHF
TRBJ1-1,TRBV11-2,14,NA,NA,CASSLVNRNTEAFF
TRBJ2-3,TRBV4-2,16,NA,NA,CASSQVLDRDRDTQYF
TRBJ2-3,TRBV3-1/TRBV3-2,17,NA,TRBD1,CASSYRSGTGVFDTQYF
TRBJ1-1,TRBV29-1,13,once,TRBD1,CSAWTGRDTEAFF
TRBJ1-2,TRBV7-8,16,NA,NA,CASSLVQGTSNYGYTF
TRBJ1-1,TRBV9,14,NA,NA,CASSVARGNTEAFF
TRBJ2-1,TRBV2,15,few,TRBD2,CASSVELAGGNEQFF
TRBJ2-7,TRBV13,14,NA,TRBD1,CASSLGPQGSEQYF
TRBJ1-1,TRBV5-1,15,once,NA,CASSLMGAQYDEAFF
TRBJ1-1,TRBV18,14,medium-sized,NA,CASSPSTGNTEAFF
TRBJ2-7,TRBV4-1,16,NA,TRBD1,CASSQDWRQGSYEQYF
TRBJ1-2,TRBV27,19,NA,NA,CASSPMRTVGNPLWFGYTF
TRBJ1-1,TRBV4-2,14,NA,NA,CASSQDFGEAEAFF
TRBJ2-1,TRBV14,17,NA,NA,CASSPTLSLQLYSEQFF
TRBJ1-1,TRBV11-2,16,NA,TRBD1,CASSFEPGQGFSEAFF
TRBJ2-7,TRBV30,15,NA,TRBD2,CAWSGTSGSSYEQYF
TRBJ1-2,TRBV7-9,15,NA,TRBD1,CASSNTGGEPNGYTF
TRBJ2-7,TRBV6-5,12,NA,NA,CASRTGSYEQYF
TRBJ1-2,TRBV12-3/TRBV12-4,12,NA,NA,CASSQVDYGYTF
TRBJ2-3,TRBV27,15,NA,TRBD2,CASSLGGRGADTQYF
TRBJ2-7,TRBV11-2,15,NA,NA,CASSLEGRGSYEQYF
TRBJ1-1,TRBV19,13,NA,TRBD1,CASSIPGAGGAFF
TRBJ2-1,TRBV12-5,20,NA,TRBD2,CASGLVPLAGVPSSYNEQFF
TRBJ2-2,TRBV5-1,18,NA,NA,CASRVIYRDKRKTGELFF
TRBJ2-6,TRBV6-5,15,NA,TRBD1,CASTTGFAGANVLTF